Presented here are 22 T cell receptor beta chains from one specimen sequenced in a study of Graves' ophthalmopathy and Graves' hyperthyroidism. Amplifying from RNA transcripts, the study obtained TCR beta CDR3 regions. First-round RT-PCR used HTBI primers; second-round multiplex PCR followed. In TCRdb, the multiplex PCR reads were re-called with MiXCR into one record per CDR3 protein. The table shows nearly 400,000 distinct CDR3 sequences, with around 17% occurring only once. The sequencing sample was made of peripheral blood. These receptors were taken from a young woman with Graves' ophthalmopathy.

This clonotype came up many times. The rearrangement links TRBV15 to TRBJ2-4; D not certain. Looked up from germline, CDR1 is LNHNV and CDR2 is YYDKDF (reference sequence). The CDR3 has 16 amino acids. Trimming left V 1 base short and J 1 base short, with 11 bases between. CDR3 loop: CATSRAGVGAKNIQYF. In DNA form, the CDR3 reads TGTGCCACCAGCAGAGCTGGGGTGGGGGCCAAAAACATTCAGTACTTC. Using reference TRBV15 and TRBJ2-4 for the parts outside the CDR3, the full variable domain is DAMVIQNPRYQVTQFGKPVTLSCSQTLNHNVMYWYQQKSSQAPKLLFHYYDKDFNNEADTPDNFQSRRPNTSFCFLDIRSPGLGDTAMYLCATSRAGVGAKNIQYFGAGTRLSVL.

The table lists this clonotype with a few counts. This rearrangement joins TRBV3-1 to TRBJ2-7; TRBD2 might be the D (6 bases). Per germline, CDR1 LGHDT and CDR2 YNNKEL (reference sequence). Trimming took 4 bases from V and 8 from J, leaving 18 bases between them. The CDR3 loop spans 14 amino acids. The CDR3 protein is CASSPLMGGSQQYF. DNA of the CDR3: TGTGCCAGCAGCCCCCTGATGGGGGGTTCGCAGCAGTACTTC.

This chain joins TRBV11-2 and TRBJ1-1; D call uncertain. Trimming stripped 3 bases from V and 6 bases from J, with 11 bases between. Germline assignment: CDR1 SGHAT and CDR2 FQNNGV. This CDR3 has 13 residues. For the CDR3, the DNA is TGTGCCAGCAGCTTTTGGACGAGCTCTGAAGCTTTCTTT. Protein sequence: CASSFWTSSEAFF. Full variable domain (outside the CDR3, taken from reference TRBV11-2 and TRBJ1-1): EAGVAQSPRYKIIEKRQSVAFWCNPISGHATLYWYQQILGQGPKLLIQFQNNGVVDDSQLPKDRFSAERLKGVDSTLKIQPAKLEDSAVYLCASSFWTSSEAFFGQGTRLTVV.

Ten or more counts support this clonotype. The chain couples TRBV28 to TRBJ1-2; 7 bases agree with TRBD1. The CDR3 covers 14 residues. Looked up from germline, CDR1 is MDHEN and CDR2 is SYDVKM. Trimming at V came to 6 bases and at J to 4 bases, leaving 8 bases not matched to a gene. The CDR3, as DNA: TGTGCCAGCAGCCTAAGGGGGCGGACCTATGGCTACACCTTC. Its protein product is CASSLRGRTYGYTF.

This clonotype was found many times. The CDR3 protein is CASSSLQGDRGAYGYTF. CDR3 in DNA: TGTGCCAGCAGCTCCCTACAGGGGGACAGGGGAGCCTATGGCTACACCTTC. The gene calls are TRBV11-1 and TRBJ1-2, with 10 bases fitting TRBD1. CDR3 length: 17 residues. Germline V CDR1 and CDR2: SGHAT, FQDESV (reference sequence). The junction had 12 bases not matched to a gene; V was cut back by 4 bases and J by 4 bases.

The sample holds many counts of this clonotype. This chain links TRBV11-1 with TRBJ1-1; 9 bases match TRBD1. The CDR3 totals 15 residues. Germline CDR1 and CDR2: SGHAT and FQDESV (reference sequence). V lost 5 bases to trimming and J lost 5 bases; unmatched junction nucleotides: 9. CDR3 sequence reads: CASSDRDRARTEAFF. In DNA form, the CDR3 reads TGTGCCAGCAGCGACCGGGACAGGGCTAGGACTGAAGCTTTCTTT.

This clonotype was picked up many times. V and J are TRBV12-3 or TRBV12-4 and TRBJ2-2; 11 nucleotides match TRBD1. The V segment lost 6 bases and the J segment 0 bases; nucleotides outside the gene matches: 6. The CDR3 spans 17 residues. The CDR3 DNA follows: TGTGCCAGCAGATCAATGGACAGGGGGCCGAACACCGGGGAGCTGTTTTTT. Translating it yields CASRSMDRGPNTGELFF.

This clonotype was counted at least ten times. The chain uses TRBV7-9 and TRBJ1-6; 12 positions agree with TRBD1. The V gene's germline CDR1 is SEHNR and CDR2 FQNEAQ (reference sequence). V was pared by 5 bases and J by 14 bases, with 13 bases of the junction left unmatched. This CDR3 has 16 residues. CDR3 region: CASSVRDRGPEFTLHF. CDR3 DNA sequence: TGTGCCAGCAGCGTCCGGGACAGGGGGCCGGAATTCACCCTCCACTTT.

This clonotype was seen repeatedly, ten times or more. The chain is built from TRBV7-8 and TRBJ2-7; D not certain. This CDR3 has 13 amino acids. Trimming cost V 5 bases and J 6 bases, with 14 bases left between them. Germline CDR1 and CDR2: SGHVS and FQNEAQ. The CDR3 sequence is CASSAPSLREQYF. CDR3 DNA: TGTGCCAGCAGCGCCCCCTCCCTCCGCGAGCAGTACTTC.

Ten or more counts support this clonotype. The chain carries TRBV19 and TRBJ1-6; D might be TRBD1 (6 bases). Trimming removed 4 bases from V and 7 bases from J, with 17 bases in between. Looked up from germline, CDR1 is LNHDA and CDR2 is SQIVND (reference sequence). The CDR3 loop spans 16 amino acids. The DNA for the CDR3 is TGTGCCAGTAGTACGACAAGACAGGTCGTGAATTCACCCCTCCACTTT. Amino acid sequence: CASSTTRQVVNSPLHF.

V and J are TRBV28 and TRBJ2-7, with D uncertain. Germline V gene data show CDR1 as MDHEN and CDR2 as SYDVKM. This CDR3 has 15 residues. Trimming stripped 7 bases from V and 5 bases from J, with 21 bases between. The CDR3 loop is CASTEPLSGFDEQYF. CDR3 coding DNA: TGTGCCAGCACCGAACCCCTCTCGGGTTTCGACGAGCAGTACTTC.

This clonotype was detected many times. The V gene is TRBV10-1, the J gene TRBJ1-2; D gene uncertain. Germline values: CDR1 WNHNN, CDR2 SYGVQD (reference sequence). V shed 2 bases and J shed 3 bases, with 7 bases lying between them. The CDR3 spans 13 residues. In DNA form, the CDR3 reads TGCGCCAGCAGTGAGGGGCTCGACTATGGCTACACCTTC. This encodes CASSEGLDYGYTF.

This clonotype was seen at least ten times. This chain connects TRBV6-5 to TRBJ1-5; the match to TRBD1 covers 7 bases. V shed 4 bases, J shed 5 bases, and the junction held 5 bases outside the gene matches. The V gene's germline CDR1 is MNHEY and CDR2 SVGAGI. CDR3 length: 14 amino acids. The CDR3 spells CASSSRQGYQPQHF. In nucleotides, the CDR3 is TGTGCCAGCAGTTCCCGACAGGGTTATCAGCCCCAGCATTTT.

J is TRBJ2-7 and V is TRBV15; 11 bases fit TRBD2. Trimming at V came to 0 bases and at J to 5 bases, leaving 12 bases not matched to a gene. The CDR3 is 18 residues long. The germline gives CDR1 LNHNV, CDR2 YYDKDF (reference sequence). CDR3 loop: CATSREGGSTSGGHEQYF. In DNA form, the CDR3 reads TGTGCCACCAGCAGAGAAGGAGGCTCAACTAGCGGGGGCCACGAGCAGTACTTC.

This clonotype was picked up many times. V is TRBV15 and J is TRBJ2-2; the D is unclear. Trimming stripped 5 bases from V and 0 bases from J, with 7 bases between. This CDR3 comprises 14 residues. Per the germline V gene, CDR1 is LNHNV and CDR2 is YYDKDF (reference sequence). The CDR3 is CATSSKANTGELFF. In nucleotides, the CDR3 is TGTGCCACCAGCTCAAAAGCGAACACCGGGGAGCTGTTTTTT. The variable domain in full, completed from reference TRBV15 and TRBJ2-2, reads DAMVIQNPRYQVTQFGKPVTLSCSQTLNHNVMYWYQQKSSQAPKLLFHYYDKDFNNEADTPDNFQSRRPNTSFCFLDIRSPGLGDTAMYLCATSSKANTGELFFGEGSRLTVL.

The chain has TRBV12-3 or TRBV12-4 and TRBJ1-6; D gene uncertain. Trimming removed 3 bases from V and 5 bases from J, with 11 bases in between. The CDR3 sequence is 15 residues long. CDR3: CASSLTPDDNSPLHF. DNA for the CDR3: TGTGCCAGCAGTTTGACACCGGATGATAATTCACCCCTCCACTTT.

This clonotype was seen ten or more times. The rearrangement links TRBV11-2 to TRBJ2-2; either TRBD1 or TRBD2 may fit D (7 bases each). Trimming pared 5 bases from V and 4 bases from J, leaving 20 bases between. Germline CDR1 reads SGHAT; CDR2 reads FQNNGV. CDR3 size: 17 residues. The CDR3 protein is CASSARGRGGFTGELFF. The CDR3 DNA follows: TGTGCCAGCAGCGCCAGGGGGAGGGGAGGCTTCACCGGGGAGCTGTTTTTT.

This clonotype was counted ten times or more. A single base separates this from a much larger clone, so it may be a read error. The genes are TRBV6-1 and TRBJ1-1, with 8 nucleotides matching TRBD1. V was clipped by 7 bases and J by 0 bases; unmatched bases: 10. CDR1 and CDR2 (germline): MNHNS, SASEGT. The CDR3 is 16 amino acids. CDR3 bases: TGTGCCAGCACCTATGGACAGGGTACCATGAACACTGAAGCTTTCTTT. As protein: CASTYGQGTMNTEAFF.

This clonotype was counted at least ten times. J is TRBJ1-6 and V is TRBV6-1; D unresolved. Trimming cost V 4 bases and J 13 bases, with 11 bases left between them. Germline V gives CDR1 MNHNS, CDR2 SASEGT. The CDR3 is 12 residues long. CDR3 DNA: TGTGCCAGCAGTGTTGACCGAACGCCCCTCCACTTT. Amino acid sequence: CASSVDRTPLHF.

The table lists this clonotype with many counts. The chain carries TRBV19 and TRBJ1-2, with D hard to call. CDR1 is LNHDA, CDR2 SQIVND, per germline (reference sequence). This CDR3 has 18 amino acids. V gave up 4 bases and J gave up 0 bases, with 21 bases separating them. The CDR3 reads CASSKLAFETVANYGYTF. In nucleotides, the CDR3 is TGTGCCAGTAGTAAACTGGCTTTCGAGACCGTAGCTAACTATGGCTACACCTTC. Combining the CDR3 with reference TRBV19 and TRBJ1-2 gives the whole variable domain DGGITQSPKYLFRKEGQNVTLSCEQNLNHDAMYWYRQDPGQGLRLIYYSQIVNDFQKGDIAEGYSVSREKKESFPLTVTSAQKNPTAFYLCASSKLAFETVANYGYTFGSGTRLTVV.

This clonotype appeared many times. The rearrangement links TRBV12-3 or TRBV12-4 to TRBJ1-1, with D possibly matching TRBD1 (5 bases). V was pared by 5 bases and J by 8 bases, with 9 bases between. This CDR3 has 11 amino acids. The CDR3 region is CASSVRGEAFF. CDR3 in DNA: TGTGCCAGCAGTGTCCGGGGGGAAGCTTTCTTT.

This clonotype appeared many times. This chain links TRBV12-3 or TRBV12-4 with TRBJ1-2; tentatively, D is TRBD1 (6 bases). Trimming pared 10 bases from V and 1 base from J, leaving 19 bases between. The CDR3 spans 15 residues. CDR3 sequence reads: CATVRRGGFNYGYTF. The CDR3, as DNA: TGTGCCACAGTCCGAAGGGGGGGTTTTAACTATGGCTACACCTTC.